The table lists the clone carrying this T cell receptor beta chain with a count of one. What it binds is not known. With a much larger clone just one base away, this may be a read error. The data were obtained in a study of identical twins. Template switching added a universal primer site; cDNA carried unique molecular identifiers. TCRdb reprocessed the 5' RACE reads with MiXCR, giving one entry per CDR3 protein. The sample contains some 270,000 distinct CDR3 sequences, around 8.3% of which appear only once. Study results and limitations: Memory repertoires showed no such pattern, whereas abundant cord blood beta clonotypes carried fewer insertions. Out-of-frame beta sequences exhibited a weaker degree of excess twin sharing.

This same sample was also part of a study on yellow fever vaccine responses in identical twins. That source reports: Vaccine T cell responses of twins reportedly seemed partly convergent and partly personalized.

Sequenced material: CD8+ T cells sorted from blood. The sequence was obtained from a woman aged 18-29 years in good health.

The chain's CDR3 is CASSVDPLYFSTSNEHFF. In DNA form, the CDR3 reads TGTGCCAGCAGCGTCGACCCCCTCTACTTTAGCACGAGCAATGAGCACTTCTTC. This chain connects TRBV11-2 to TRBJ2-1; D is unclear. This CDR3 region has 18 residues. Per the germline V gene, CDR1 is SGHAT and CDR2 is FQNNGV.